This entry concerns a single T cell receptor beta chain. The antigen is undetermined. This sample is drawn from a study of T cell responses to AZD1222 COVID-19 vaccine. Findings of the study overall: Possibly, clonal diversity was underestimated; donors were largely white British and included more females.

Sequenced by immunoSEQ multiplex PCR; TCRdb stores in-frame clones only, minus some. The profile shows about 180,000 clones, 88% of them singletons. This specimen was peripheral blood, taken on day 0 of AZD1222 vaccination. The TCR originated in an adult in good health.

The CDR3 DNA reads as TGTGCCAGCAGCCGCTCTCACAGGGAGGGTCAGCCCCAGCATTTT. It specifies CASSRSHREGQPQHF. The V call is TRBV6-5, the J call TRBJ1-5; D perhaps matches TRBD1 (6 bases). Germline CDR1 MNHEY, CDR2 SVGAGI. The CDR3 is 15 amino acids. V shed 6 bases and J shed 6 bases, with 18 bases lying between them.